The T cell receptor beta chain under discussion was sequenced for a study of shared clonotypes between healthy human individuals. Study observations and caveats: The authors sampled blood alone, and tissue repertoires likely differ. Although depth was large, rarefaction showed that sequencing of the sorted subsets was incomplete.

CD8 cells classed as naive were CD45RO-negative and positively selected for CCR7, excluding terminally differentiated effector memory CD45RA+ cells. Study donors comprised healthy, HIV-negative adults devoid of recent acute infection or vaccination. Comments on this clone: Its antigen remains unidentified.

Several immunoSEQ 96-well plates shared each subset's DNA, each plate a replicate. Method: immunoSEQ multiplex PCR; TCRdb's copy keeps in-frame clones and lacks some. Of about 2.1 million clones in the sample, about 92% are singletons; the top ten hold 1.5% to 2%. Sequencing was done on a sample of naive CD8+ T cells from PBMCs. The sequence was collected from a man younger than 35 in good health. Some clones in this sample may be carry-over from other donors' samples.

The CDR3 region is CASSFLSETEAFF. The CDR3 DNA reads as TGTGCCAGCAGTTTTTTATCGGAAACTGAAGCTTTCTTT. V usage is TRBV28 and J usage is TRBJ1-1; D gene unclear. The CDR3 has 13 amino acids. Germline CDR1 is MDHEN and CDR2 is SYDVKM. The V gene lost 3 bases and the J gene lost 5 bases, with 10 bases spanning the gap. Full variable domain (remainder filled in from reference TRBV28 and TRBJ1-1): DVKVTQSSRYLVKRTGEKVFLECVQDMDHENMFWYRQDPGLGLRLIYFSYDVKMKEKGDIPEGYSVSREKKERFSLILESASTNQTSMYLCASSFLSETEAFFGQGTRLTVV.